What follows describes a single T cell receptor (beta chain). This sample is drawn from a study of blood T cell repertoires in COVID-19. The wider study: Whether acute or convalescent, the COVID-19 samples came from the United States, Italy and Spain.

Recruitment covered about 25 US areas and drew participants whose ages spanned roughly 18 to 100 years. Which cohort a participant joined came from the clinical history participants gave. Trimming at V came to 4 bases and at J to 8 bases, leaving 12 bases not matched to a gene. This CDR3 is 16 amino acids long. CDR1 is SGHRS, CDR2 YFSETQ, per germline. TCRdb's table, derived via immunoSEQ multiplex PCR, lists solely in-frame clones and lacks some. Among some 190,000 clones listed, roughly 89% were seen once. The chain is built from TRBV5-1 and TRBJ1-6; 7 bases are a match to TRBD1. Sequenced material: PBMCs or T cells enriched from blood (not recorded which). The sequence was collected from a middle-aged woman with acute COVID-19. The CDR3 nucleotides read TGCGCCAGCAGCGACCTCCCGGGACAGAGAGATTCACCCCTCCACTTT. This encodes CASSDLPGQRDSPLHF.